This T cell receptor (beta chain) was sequenced for a study of blood T cell repertoires in COVID-19. The overall study: There were acute and convalescent COVID-19 samples, and they came from the United States, Italy and Spain.

With 4 bases clipped from V and 9 bases from J, the junction kept 6 bases outside the gene matches. Germline CDR1 and CDR2: LGHDT and YNNKEL (reference sequence). The CDR3 is 14 amino acids. The table came from immunoSEQ multiplex PCR; TCRdb's copy has only in-frame clones and leaves some out. The sample includes over 350,000 clones, 85% to 90% of them seen just once. Source material: PBMCs or T cells enriched from blood (not recorded which). This clonotype originated in a woman in her twenties or thirties with acute COVID-19. The chain uses TRBV3-1 (or the pseudogene TRBV3-2) and TRBJ2-1; 10 nucleotides agree with TRBD2. CDR3 loop: CASSLSAGGPEQFF. The CDR3 DNA reads as TGTGCCAGCAGCCTATCAGCGGGGGGGCCTGAGCAGTTCTTC.